This entry lists 16 T cell receptor beta chains sequenced from one sample in a study of T cell repertoires in cytomegalovirus infection. MiXCR was run by TCRdb on the reads, yielding one entry per CDR3 protein. The table shows roughly 800,000 distinct CDR3 sequences, with about 27% occurring only once. Which antigens these TCRs recognize remains unknown. Sequencing used cultured CD8+ T cells from PBMCs, obtained from culture after CMV antigen stimulation. These receptors all stem from a human donor in good health (CMV status not recorded). Some clones in this sample may be carry-over from other donors' samples.

This clonotype came up many times. The gene calls are TRBV7-2 and TRBJ2-3; D may be TRBD2 (6 bases). The V gene lost 1 base and the J gene lost 1 base, with 15 bases spanning the gap. Germline lookup yields CDR1 SGHTA and CDR2 FQGNSA. There are 17 residues in the CDR3. The CDR3 DNA reads as TGTGCCAGCAGCTTAGAACTAGCCGCCCGTGGCACAGATACGCAGTATTTT. This sequence encodes CASSLELAARGTDTQYF.

This rearrangement joins TRBV9 to TRBJ1-1; possibly TRBD1 for D (5 bases). The CDR3 consists of 16 residues. Trimming left V 4 bases short and J 1 base short, with 17 bases between. Per the germline V gene, CDR1 is SGDLS and CDR2 is YYNGEE. The CDR3 spells CASSPHTGGKNTEAFF. In DNA, the CDR3 is TGTGCCAGCAGCCCCCACACCGGGGGGAAGAACACTGAAGCTTTCTTT.

This clonotype was counted a few times. The chain couples TRBV27 to TRBJ1-1; unclear D gene. The V end lost 2 bases, the J end lost 3 bases, and 10 bases lay between the germline ends. The germline V gene has CDR1 MNHEY and CDR2 SMNVEV (reference sequence). This CDR3 has 14 residues. Here the CDR3 reads CASSLRPGDTEAFF. The CDR3 nucleotides read TGTGCCAGCAGTTTACGACCAGGAGACACTGAAGCTTTCTTT.

V and J are TRBV4-1 and TRBJ1-1, with D tentatively TRBD1 (5 bases). The germline V and J ends were trimmed by 1 base and 3 bases, with 12 bases remaining between them. CDR1 and CDR2 from the germline V gene are MGHRA and YSYEKL. This CDR3 comprises 15 residues. In DNA, the CDR3 is TGCGCCAGCAGCCAAGTTTCGGGGGAGGACACTGAAGCTTTCTTT. The encoded protein is CASSQVSGEDTEAFF.

This clonotype was counted between two and nine times. V is TRBV12-5 and J is TRBJ2-3; 11 bases fit TRBD1. Germline-derived CDR1 and CDR2 are LGHNT and FRNRAP. This CDR3 contains 22 residues. The trim removed 1 base at V and 2 bases at J, leaving 20 bases unmatched. CDR3: CASGLATLRTGGSWSLTDTQYF. In nucleotides, the CDR3 is TGTGCTAGTGGTTTGGCAACCCTCCGGACAGGGGGCAGCTGGTCCCTCACAGATACGCAGTATTTT.

This clonotype was observed many times. The chain recombines TRBV7-2 with TRBJ2-3, with 7 bases matching TRBD2. The ends lost 5 bases at V and 2 bases at J; junction bases unmatched: 7. CDR1 and CDR2 (germline): SGHTA, FQGNSA. This CDR3 has 15 residues. The chain's CDR3 is CASSPQRGYTDTQYF. CDR3 in DNA: TGTGCCAGCAGCCCTCAGCGGGGCTACACAGATACGCAGTATTTT.

This clonotype has only a few counts. The chain is built from TRBV7-9 and TRBJ2-7; D not certain. The V end was cut by 5 bases, the J end by 6 bases, with 14 bases between. Germline CDR1 is SEHNR and CDR2 is FQNEAQ (reference sequence). This CDR3 has 13 amino acids. The CDR3 bases are TGTGCCAGCAGCCCTTCTAATTTGGGCGAGCAGTACTTC. It translates to CASSPSNLGEQYF.

J is TRBJ1-1 and V is TRBV4-1; D is possibly TRBD1 (6 bases). Trimming shortened V by 3 bases and J by 5 bases, and 10 bases separated the two germline ends. The CDR3 has 13 residues. Germline CDR1 MGHRA, CDR2 YSYEKL. The CDR3 here is CASSQGAKTEAFF. The DNA for the CDR3 is TGCGCCAGCAGCCAGGGGGCCAAGACTGAAGCTTTCTTT.

The chain links TRBV27 to TRBJ2-7; D might be TRBD2 (7 bases). CDR1 is MNHEY, CDR2 SMNVEV, per germline (reference sequence). The CDR3 is 16 residues long. V shed 6 bases and J shed 3 bases, with 21 bases lying between them. The CDR3 coding sequence is TGTGCCAGCAGCCTGGGGAGGGGGGAAGAAGGCTACGAGCAGTACTTC. It specifies CASSLGRGEEGYEQYF.

This chain links TRBV7-9 with TRBJ2-6; D uncertain. V was trimmed by 6 bases and J by 4 bases, leaving 13 bases between them. The CDR3 is 15 residues long. Germline V CDR1 and CDR2: SEHNR, FQNEAQ (reference sequence). CDR3 nucleotide sequence: TGTGCCAGCAGTCACCGCGCCGGAGGGGCCAACGTCCTGACTTTC. Its translation: CASSHRAGGANVLTF. Supplemented by reference TRBV7-9 and TRBJ2-6, the full variable domain reads DTGVSQNPRHKITKRGQNVTFRCDPISEHNRLYWYRQTLGQGPEFLTYFQNEAQLEKSRLLSDRFSAERPKGSFSTLEIQRTEQGDSAMYLCASSHRAGGANVLTFGAGSRLTVL.

This clonotype was counted a single time. The chain carries TRBV4-1 and TRBJ2-5, with no clear D. The V gene's germline CDR1 is MGHRA and CDR2 YSYEKL. Trimming stripped 2 bases from V and 7 bases from J, with 11 bases between. This CDR3 region has 13 residues. CDR3 sequence: CASSQRLKVTQYF. CDR3 in DNA: TGCGCCAGCAGCCAAAGACTGAAAGTGACCCAGTACTTC.

The chain employs TRBV19 and TRBJ2-6; D remains unclear. CDR1 is LNHDA and CDR2 is SQIVND in the germline V gene (reference sequence). CDR3 length: 16 residues. V shed 7 bases and J shed 3 bases, with 16 bases lying between them. CDR3 DNA sequence: TGTGCCAGTACCCCGGCCCGAATAGTTGGGGCCAACGTCCTGACTTTC. Translated: CASTPARIVGANVLTF.

The chain recombines TRBV4-1 with TRBJ1-1, with D perhaps matching TRBD1 (6 bases). Germline V CDR1 and CDR2: MGHRA, YSYEKL. The CDR3 has 14 amino acids. V lost 0 bases to trimming and J lost 7 bases, with 12 bases between them. The CDR3 sequence: CASSQERQVYEAFF. CDR3 nucleotides: TGCGCCAGCAGCCAAGAAAGACAGGTTTATGAAGCTTTCTTT.

This clonotype was counted many times. The CDR3 bases are TGTGCCAGCGGACCGGGGACAGCCAAAAACATTCAGTACTTC. Protein product: CASGPGTAKNIQYF. The V call is TRBV7-8, the J call TRBJ2-4; tentatively, D is TRBD1 or TRBD2 (5 bases each). The CDR3 totals 14 residues. Trimming pared 8 bases from V and 0 bases from J, leaving 11 bases between. The germline CDR1 and CDR2 sequences are SGHVS and FQNEAQ.

The chain employs TRBV6-1 and TRBJ2-3; D might be TRBD1 (5 bases). CDR3 size: 13 residues. Germline CDR1 is MNHNS and CDR2 is SASEGT. V was shortened by 6 bases and J by 5 bases, with 12 bases between the two germline ends. CDR3 nucleotides: TGTGCCAGCAGCGTTACAGGTCGAGATACGCAGTATTTT. Translation: CASSVTGRDTQYF.

The V call is TRBV12-3 or TRBV12-4, the J call TRBJ1-5, with no clear D. Between the trimmed V and J ends, which lost 2 bases and 5 bases, there was a span of 10 bases. CDR3 size: 14 residues. The CDR3 region has the DNA TGTGCCAGCAGTTTATGGGTGGCAGATCAGCCCCAGCATTTT. Translated, it gives CASSLWVADQPQHF.